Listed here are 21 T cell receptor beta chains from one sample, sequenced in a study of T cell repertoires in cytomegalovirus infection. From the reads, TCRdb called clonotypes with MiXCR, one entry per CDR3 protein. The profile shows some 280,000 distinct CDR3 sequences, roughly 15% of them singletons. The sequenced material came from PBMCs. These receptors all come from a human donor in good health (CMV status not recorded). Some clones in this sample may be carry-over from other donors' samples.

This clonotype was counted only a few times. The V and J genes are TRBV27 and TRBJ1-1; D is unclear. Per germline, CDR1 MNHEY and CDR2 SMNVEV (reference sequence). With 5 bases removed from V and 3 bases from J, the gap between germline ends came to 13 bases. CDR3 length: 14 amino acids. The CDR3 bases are TGTGCCAGCAGTATCCGATTAGGTTACACTGAAGCTTTCTTT. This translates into CASSIRLGYTEAFF.

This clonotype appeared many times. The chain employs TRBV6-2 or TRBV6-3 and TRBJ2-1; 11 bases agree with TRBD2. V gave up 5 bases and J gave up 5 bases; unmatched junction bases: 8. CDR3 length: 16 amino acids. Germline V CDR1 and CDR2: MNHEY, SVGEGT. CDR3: CASSTPGLAVDNEQFF. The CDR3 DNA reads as TGTGCCAGCAGTACTCCGGGACTAGCGGTTGACAATGAGCAGTTCTTC.

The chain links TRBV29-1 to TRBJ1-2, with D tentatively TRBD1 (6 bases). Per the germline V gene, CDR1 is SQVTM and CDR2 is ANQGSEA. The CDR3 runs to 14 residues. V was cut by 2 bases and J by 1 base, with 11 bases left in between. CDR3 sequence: CSVEPGRGNYGYTF. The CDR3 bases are TGCAGCGTTGAACCGGGCAGGGGTAACTATGGCTACACCTTC. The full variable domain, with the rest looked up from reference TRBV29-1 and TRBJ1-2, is SAVISQKPSRDICQRGTSLTIQCQVDSQVTMMFWYRQQPGQSLTLIATANQGSEATYESGFVIDKFPISRPNLTFSTLTVSNMSPEDSSIYLCSVEPGRGNYGYTFGSGTRLTVV.

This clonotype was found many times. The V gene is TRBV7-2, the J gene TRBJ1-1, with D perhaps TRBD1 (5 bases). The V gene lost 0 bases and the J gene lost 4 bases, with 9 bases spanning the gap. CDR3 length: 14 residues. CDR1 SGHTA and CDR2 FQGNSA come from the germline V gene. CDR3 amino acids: CASSLAQGTTEAFF. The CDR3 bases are TGTGCCAGCAGCTTAGCGCAGGGTACCACTGAAGCTTTCTTT.

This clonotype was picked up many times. Here the CDR3 reads CSAQVTGEGVVGYTF. The CDR3, as DNA: TGCAGTGCCCAAGTGACAGGGGAGGGTGTGGTTGGCTACACCTTC. This chain uses TRBV20-1 with TRBJ1-2; 8 bases align to TRBD1. With V trimmed by 6 bases and J by 7 bases, 16 bases remained unmatched. CDR1 is DFQATT, CDR2 SNEGSKA, per germline (reference sequence). CDR3 size: 15 residues.

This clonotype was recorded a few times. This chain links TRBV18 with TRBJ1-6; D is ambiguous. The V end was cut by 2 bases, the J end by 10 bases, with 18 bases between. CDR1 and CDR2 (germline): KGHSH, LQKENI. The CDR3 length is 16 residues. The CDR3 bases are TGTGCCAGCTCACCAGGAACGCCGGGTGTGGGATCACCCCTCCACTTT. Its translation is CASSPGTPGVGSPLHF.

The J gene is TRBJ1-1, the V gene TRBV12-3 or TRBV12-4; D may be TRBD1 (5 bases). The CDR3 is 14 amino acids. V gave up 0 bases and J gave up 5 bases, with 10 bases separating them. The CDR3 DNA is TGTGCCAGCAGTTTAGCTGGGACGAGAACTGAAGCTTTCTTT. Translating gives CASSLAGTRTEAFF.

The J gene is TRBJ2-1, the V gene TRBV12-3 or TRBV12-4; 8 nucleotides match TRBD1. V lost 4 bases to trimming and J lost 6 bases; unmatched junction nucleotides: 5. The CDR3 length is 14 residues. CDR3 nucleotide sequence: TGTGCCAGCAGTTCAAACAGGGGGTCCAATGAGCAGTTCTTC. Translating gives CASSSNRGSNEQFF.

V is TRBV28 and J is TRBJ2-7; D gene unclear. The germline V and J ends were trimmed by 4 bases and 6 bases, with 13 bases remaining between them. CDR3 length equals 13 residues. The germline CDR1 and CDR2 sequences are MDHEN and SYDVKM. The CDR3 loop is CASSSPSVGEQYF. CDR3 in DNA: TGTGCCAGCAGTTCCCCCTCGGTGGGCGAGCAGTACTTC.

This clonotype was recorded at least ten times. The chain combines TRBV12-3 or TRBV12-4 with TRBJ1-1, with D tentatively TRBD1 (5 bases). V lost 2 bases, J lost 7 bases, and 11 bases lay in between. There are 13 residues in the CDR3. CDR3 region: CASSLLLGGEAFF. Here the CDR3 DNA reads TGTGCCAGCAGTTTACTCTTGGGGGGTGAAGCTTTCTTT.

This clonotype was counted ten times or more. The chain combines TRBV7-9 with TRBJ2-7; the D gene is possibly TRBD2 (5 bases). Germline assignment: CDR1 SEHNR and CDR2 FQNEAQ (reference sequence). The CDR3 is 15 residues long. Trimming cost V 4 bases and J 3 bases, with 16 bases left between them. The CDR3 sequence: CASSWSWAGGYEQYF. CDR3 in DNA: TGTGCCAGCAGCTGGAGTTGGGCGGGCGGCTACGAGCAGTACTTC.

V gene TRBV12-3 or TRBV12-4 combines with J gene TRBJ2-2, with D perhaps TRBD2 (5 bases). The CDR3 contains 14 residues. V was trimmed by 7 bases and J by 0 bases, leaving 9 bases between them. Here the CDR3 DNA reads TGTGCCAGCACCATGGGAGCGAACACCGGGGAGCTGTTTTTT. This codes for CASTMGANTGELFF.

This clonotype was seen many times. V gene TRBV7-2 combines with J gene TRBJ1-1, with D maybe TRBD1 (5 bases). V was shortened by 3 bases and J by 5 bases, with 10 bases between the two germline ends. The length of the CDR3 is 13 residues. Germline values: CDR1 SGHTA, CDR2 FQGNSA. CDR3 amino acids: CASSFRVDTEAFF. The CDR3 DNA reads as TGTGCCAGCAGCTTCAGGGTTGATACTGAAGCTTTCTTT.

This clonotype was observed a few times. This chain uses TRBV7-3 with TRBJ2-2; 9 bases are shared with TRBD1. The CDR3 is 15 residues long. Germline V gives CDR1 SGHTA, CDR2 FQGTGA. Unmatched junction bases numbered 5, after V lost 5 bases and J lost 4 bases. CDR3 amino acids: CASSNRDRVTGELFF. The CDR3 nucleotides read TGTGCCAGCAGCAACCGGGACAGGGTCACCGGGGAGCTGTTTTTT.

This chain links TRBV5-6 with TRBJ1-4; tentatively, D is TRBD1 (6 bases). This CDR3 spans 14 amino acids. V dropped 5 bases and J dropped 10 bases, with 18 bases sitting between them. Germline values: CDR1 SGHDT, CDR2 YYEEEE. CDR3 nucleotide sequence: TGTGCCAGCAGTCGCGACAGGTCCGAAGGAAAACTGTTTTTT. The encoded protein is CASSRDRSEGKLFF.

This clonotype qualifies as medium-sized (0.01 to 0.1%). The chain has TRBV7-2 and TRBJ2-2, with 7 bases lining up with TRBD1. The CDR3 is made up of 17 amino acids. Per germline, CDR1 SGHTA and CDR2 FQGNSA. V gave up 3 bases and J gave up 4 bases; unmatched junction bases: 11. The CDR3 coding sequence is TGTGCCAGCAGCTTCCGATACCGACAGGGCAGCACCGGGGAGCTGTTTTTT. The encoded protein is CASSFRYRQGSTGELFF.

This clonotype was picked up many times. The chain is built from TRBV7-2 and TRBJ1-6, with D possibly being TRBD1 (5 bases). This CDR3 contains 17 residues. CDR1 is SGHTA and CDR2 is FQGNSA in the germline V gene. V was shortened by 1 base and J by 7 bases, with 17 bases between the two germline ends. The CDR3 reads CASSLEGWDLYNSPLHF. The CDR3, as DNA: TGTGCCAGCAGCTTAGAGGGTTGGGACTTATACAATTCACCCCTCCACTTT.

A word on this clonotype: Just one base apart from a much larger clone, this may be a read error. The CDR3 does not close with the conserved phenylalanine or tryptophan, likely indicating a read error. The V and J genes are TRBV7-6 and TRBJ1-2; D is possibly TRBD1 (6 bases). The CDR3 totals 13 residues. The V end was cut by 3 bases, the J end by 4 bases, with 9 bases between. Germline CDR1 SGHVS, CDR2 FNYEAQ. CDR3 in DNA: TGTGCCAGCAGCTTGGACAGCACCTATGGCTACACCTTA. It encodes CASSLDSTYGYTL.

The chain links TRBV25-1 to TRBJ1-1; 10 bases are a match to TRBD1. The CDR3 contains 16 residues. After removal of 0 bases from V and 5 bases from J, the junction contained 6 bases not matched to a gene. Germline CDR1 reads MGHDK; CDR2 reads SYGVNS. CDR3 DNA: TGTGCCAGCAGTGAATATAGCGGGACAGGGGAAACTGAAGCTTTCTTT. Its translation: CASSEYSGTGETEAFF.

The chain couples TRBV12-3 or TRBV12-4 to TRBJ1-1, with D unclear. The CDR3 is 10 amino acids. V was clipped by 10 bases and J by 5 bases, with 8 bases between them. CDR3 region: CATSKTEAFF. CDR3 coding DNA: TGTGCCACCTCCAAAACTGAAGCTTTCTTT.

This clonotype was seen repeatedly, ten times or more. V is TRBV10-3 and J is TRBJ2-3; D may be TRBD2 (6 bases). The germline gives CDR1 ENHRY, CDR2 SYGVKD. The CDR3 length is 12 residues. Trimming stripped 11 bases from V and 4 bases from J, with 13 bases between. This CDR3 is CAAAGIPDTQYF. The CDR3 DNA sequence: TGTGCCGCCGCGGGGATCCCAGATACGCAGTATTTT.